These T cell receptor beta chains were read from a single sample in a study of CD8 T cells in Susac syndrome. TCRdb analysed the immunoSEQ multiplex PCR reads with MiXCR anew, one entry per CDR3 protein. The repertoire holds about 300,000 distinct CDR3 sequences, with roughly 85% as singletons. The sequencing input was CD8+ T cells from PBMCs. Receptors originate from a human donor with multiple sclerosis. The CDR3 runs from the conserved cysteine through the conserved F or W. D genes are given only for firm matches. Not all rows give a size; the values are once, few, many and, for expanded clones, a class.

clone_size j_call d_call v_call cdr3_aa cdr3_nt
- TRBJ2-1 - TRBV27 CASSLGPVGGGRNNEQFF TGTGCCAGCAGTTTAGGGCCCGTGGGCGGAGGTAGAAACAATGAGCAGTTCTTC
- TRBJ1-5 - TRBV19 CASTPTPNQPQHF TGTGCCAGTACCCCTACCCCCAATCAGCCCCAGCATTTT
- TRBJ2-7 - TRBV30 CAWSWLGGSYEQYF TGTGCCTGGAGTTGGTTAGGGGGCTCCTACGAGCAGTACTTC
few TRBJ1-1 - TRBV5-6 CASSLIRGTEAFF TGTGCCAGCAGCTTGATTAGGGGCACTGAAGCTTTCTTT
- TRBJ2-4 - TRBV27 CASSPTATGAENIQYF TGTGCCAGCAGCCCGACGGCGACAGGCGCCGAAAACATTCAGTACTTC
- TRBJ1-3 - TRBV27 CASRETGLLGNTIYF TGTGCCAGCAGGGAAACTGGACTTCTCGGAAACACCATATATTTT
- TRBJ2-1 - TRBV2 CATLAAGVNEQFF TGTGCCACCCTGGCGGCCGGGGTCAATGAGCAGTTCTTC
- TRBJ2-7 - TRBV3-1 CASSQGTSTGSTYEQYF TGTGCCAGCAGCCAAGGTACTTCTACAGGGTCGACGTACGAGCAGTACTTC
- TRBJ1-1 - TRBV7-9 CASSPWDTANAEAFF TGTGCCAGCAGCCCCTGGGACACAGCCAACGCTGAAGCTTTCTTT
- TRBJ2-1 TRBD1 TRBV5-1 CASREFNRGPLAEQFF TGCGCCAGCAGGGAATTTAACAGGGGTCCGTTGGCTGAGCAGTTCTTC
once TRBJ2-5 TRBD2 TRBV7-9 CASSFSGLGETQYF TGTGCCAGCAGCTTTAGCGGGCTAGGAGAGACCCAGTACTTC
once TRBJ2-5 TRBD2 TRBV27 CASSPIGLVQETQYF TGTGCCAGCAGTCCTATCGGACTAGTCCAAGAGACCCAGTACTTC
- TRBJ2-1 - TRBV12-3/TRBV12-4 CASSLATGKEFF TGTGCCAGCAGTTTAGCCACAGGGAAAGAGTTCTTC
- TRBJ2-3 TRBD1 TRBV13 CASSPRTGGEDTQYF TGTGCCAGCAGCCCACGGACAGGGGGGGAAGATACGCAGTATTTT
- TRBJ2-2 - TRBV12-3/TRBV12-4 CASSSVTGELFF TGTGCCAGCAGTTCCGTCACCGGGGAGCTGTTTTTT
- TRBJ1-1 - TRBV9 CASSVHPENTEAFF TGTGCCAGCAGCGTACACCCCGAGAACACTGAAGCTTTCTTT
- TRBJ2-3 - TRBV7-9 CASSLFLDTQYF TGTGCCAGCAGCTTATTCTTGGATACGCAGTATTTT
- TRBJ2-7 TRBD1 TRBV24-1 CATSSGQGYEQYF TGTGCCACCAGTTCGGGACAGGGCTACGAGCAGTACTTC
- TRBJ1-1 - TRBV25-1 CASSEYGGQMNTEAFF TGTGCCAGCAGTGAATATGGTGGACAGATGAACACTGAAGCTTTCTTT
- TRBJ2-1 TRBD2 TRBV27 CASSLEGGPLYEQFF TGTGCCAGCAGTTTGGAGGGAGGGCCTCTCTATGAGCAGTTCTTC
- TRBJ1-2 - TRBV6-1 CARSEARHGYTF TGTGCCCGCAGTGAAGCCCGGCATGGCTACACCTTC
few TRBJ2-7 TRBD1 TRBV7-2 CASSPGTGLSREQYF TGTGCCAGCAGCCCGGGGACAGGGCTTTCCCGCGAGCAGTACTTC
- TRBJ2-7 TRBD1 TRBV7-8 CASSLDRTGGNEQYF TGTGCCAGCAGCTTAGACCGAACAGGGGGCAACGAGCAGTACTTC
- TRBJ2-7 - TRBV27 CASSLGGVTYEQYF TGTGCCAGCAGTTTAGGGGGTGTTACCTACGAGCAGTACTTC
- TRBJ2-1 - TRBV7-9 CASSIDTRRDEQFF TGTGCCAGCAGCATCGACACGCGTAGGGATGAGCAGTTCTTC
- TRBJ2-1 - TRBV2 CASTVHSAISYNEQFF TGTGCCAGCACCGTACATAGCGCGATCTCCTACAATGAGCAGTTCTTC
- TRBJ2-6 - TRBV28 CASSSRVLGANVLTF TGTGCCAGCAGTTCTAGAGTACTCGGGGCCAACGTCCTGACTTTC
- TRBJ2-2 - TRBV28 CASSLDGMEGGELFF TGTGCCAGCAGTTTAGACGGGATGGAGGGCGGGGAGCTGTTTTTT
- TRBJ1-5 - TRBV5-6 CASSLQGLNQPQHF TGTGCCAGCAGCCTCCAGGGTCTCAATCAGCCCCAGCATTTT
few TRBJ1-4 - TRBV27 CASSSGEKLFF TGTGCCAGCAGTTCCGGTGAAAAACTGTTTTTT
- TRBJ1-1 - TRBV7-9 CASSSTYRQNTEAFF TGTGCCAGCAGCTCCACATACCGACAGAACACTGAAGCTTTCTTT
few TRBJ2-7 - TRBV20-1 CSSTVQRLSYEQYF TGCAGCTCCACTGTACAGAGATTGTCCTACGAGCAGTACTTC
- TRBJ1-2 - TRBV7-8 CASSPLSPVKNYGYTF TGTGCCAGCAGCCCCCTCAGCCCAGTAAAAAACTATGGCTACACCTTC
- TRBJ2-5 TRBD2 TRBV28 CASSSRTSWGPETQYF TGTGCCAGCAGTTCTCGGACTAGCTGGGGCCCAGAGACCCAGTACTTC
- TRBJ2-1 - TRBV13 CASSSQADPYNEQFF TGTGCCAGCAGCTCACAAGCCGACCCCTACAATGAGCAGTTCTTC
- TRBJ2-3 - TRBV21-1 CASSKVGGQMTSSTDTQYF TGTGCCAGCAGCAAAGTGGGGGGACAGATGACATCTAGCACAGATACGCAGTATTTT
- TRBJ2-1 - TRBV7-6 CASSLWLANEQFF TGTGCCAGCAGCTTATGGCTAGCCAATGAGCAGTTCTTC
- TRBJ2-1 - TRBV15 CATSRDSPTYNEQFF TGTGCCACCAGCAGAGATTCACCCACTTACAATGAGCAGTTCTTC
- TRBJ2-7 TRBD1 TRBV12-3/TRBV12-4 CASSGTGGGKYF TGTGCCAGCAGTGGCACAGGGGGCGGGAAGTACTTC
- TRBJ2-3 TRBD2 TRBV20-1 CSARDHRASGANTQYF TGCAGTGCTAGAGATCATCGGGCTAGCGGAGCCAATACGCAGTATTTT
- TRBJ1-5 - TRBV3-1 CASSQDRLRPYSNQPQHF TGTGCCAGCAGCCAAGATCGGCTCCGGCCTTATAGCAATCAGCCCCAGCATTTT
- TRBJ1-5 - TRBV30 CAWSVPWSNQPQHF TGTGCCTGGAGTGTACCTTGGAGCAATCAGCCCCAGCATTTT
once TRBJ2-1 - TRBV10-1 CASSESESGSYNEQFF TGCGCCAGCAGTGAGTCGGAGAGCGGCTCCTACAATGAGCAGTTCTTC
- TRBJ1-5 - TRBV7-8 CASSLGRELSNQPQHF TGTGCCAGCAGCTTAGGGAGGGAGCTTAGCAATCAGCCCCAGCATTTT